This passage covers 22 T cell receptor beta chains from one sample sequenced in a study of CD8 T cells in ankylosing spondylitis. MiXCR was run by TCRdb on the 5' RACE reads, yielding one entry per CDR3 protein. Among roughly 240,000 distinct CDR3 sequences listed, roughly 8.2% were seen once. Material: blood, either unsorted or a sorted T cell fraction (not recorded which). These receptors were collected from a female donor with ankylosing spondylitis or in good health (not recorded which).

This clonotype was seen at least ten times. The CDR3 DNA reads TGTGCCAGCAGCTATCCCGGGACCGATCTCTACGAGCAGTACTTC. Translated, it gives CASSYPGTDLYEQYF. The V call is TRBV7-9, the J call TRBJ2-7; D assignment may be TRBD1 or TRBD2 (5 bases each). Trimming cost V 4 bases and J 3 bases, with 16 bases left between them. Germline lookup yields CDR1 SEHNR and CDR2 FQNEAQ (reference sequence). This CDR3 spans 15 amino acids.

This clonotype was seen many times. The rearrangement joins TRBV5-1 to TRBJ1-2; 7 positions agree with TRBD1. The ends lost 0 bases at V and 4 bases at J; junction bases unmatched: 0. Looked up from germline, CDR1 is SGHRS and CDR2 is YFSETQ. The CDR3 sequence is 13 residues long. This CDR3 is CASSLGDSYGYTF. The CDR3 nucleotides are TGCGCCAGCAGCTTGGGGGACAGCTATGGCTACACCTTC. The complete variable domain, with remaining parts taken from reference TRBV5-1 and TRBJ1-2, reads KAGVTQTPRYLIKTRGQQVTLSCSPISGHRSVSWYQQTPGQGLQFLFEYFSETQRNKGNFPGRFSGRQFSNSRSEMNVSTLELGDSALYLCASSLGDSYGYTFGSGTRLTVV.

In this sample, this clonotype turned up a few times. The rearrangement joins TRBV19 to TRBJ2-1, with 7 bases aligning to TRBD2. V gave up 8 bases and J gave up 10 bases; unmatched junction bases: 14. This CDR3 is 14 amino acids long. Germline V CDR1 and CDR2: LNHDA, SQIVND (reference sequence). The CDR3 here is CASSSPGGRLEQFF. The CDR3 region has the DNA TGTGCCAGTTCCTCCCCGGGCGGGAGACTAGAGCAGTTCTTC.

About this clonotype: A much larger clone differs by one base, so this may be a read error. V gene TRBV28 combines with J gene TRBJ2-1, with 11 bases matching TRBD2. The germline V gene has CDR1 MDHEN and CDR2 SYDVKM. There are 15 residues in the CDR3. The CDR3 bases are TGTGCCAGCAGCCCGACTAGCGGGGCTAGCAATAAGCAGTTCTTC. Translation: CASSPTSGASNKQFF.

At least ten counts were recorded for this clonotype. In nucleotides, the CDR3 is TGCGCCAGCAGCCTTGACAGGGGTTCGGATACGCAGTATTTT. Translating gives CASSLDRGSDTQYF. V is TRBV4-3 and J is TRBJ2-3; 8 nucleotides agree with TRBD1. Germline V gives CDR1 LGHNA, CDR2 YSLEER. V lost 4 bases, J lost 6 bases, and 6 bases stayed unmatched. The CDR3 runs 14 residues.

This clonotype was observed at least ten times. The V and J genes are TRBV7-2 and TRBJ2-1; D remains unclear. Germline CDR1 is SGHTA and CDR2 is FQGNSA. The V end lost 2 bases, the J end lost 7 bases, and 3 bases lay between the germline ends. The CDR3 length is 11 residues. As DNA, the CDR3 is TGTGCCAGCAGCTTACGGAATGAGCAGTTCTTC. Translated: CASSLRNEQFF.

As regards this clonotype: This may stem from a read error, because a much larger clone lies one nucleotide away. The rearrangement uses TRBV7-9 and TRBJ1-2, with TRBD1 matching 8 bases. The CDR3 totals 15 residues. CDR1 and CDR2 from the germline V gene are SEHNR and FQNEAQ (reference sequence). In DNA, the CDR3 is TGTGCCAGCAGCACCTCCCTGGACAGGGCTTATGGCTGCACCTTC. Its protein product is CASSTSLDRAYGCTF.

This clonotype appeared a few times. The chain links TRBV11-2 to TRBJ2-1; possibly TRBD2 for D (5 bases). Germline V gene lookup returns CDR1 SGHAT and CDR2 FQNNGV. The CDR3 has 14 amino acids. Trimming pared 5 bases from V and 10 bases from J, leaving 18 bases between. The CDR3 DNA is TGTGCCAGCAGCCCAGCTACGGTTAGGGAGGAGCAGTTCTTC. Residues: CASSPATVREEQFF.

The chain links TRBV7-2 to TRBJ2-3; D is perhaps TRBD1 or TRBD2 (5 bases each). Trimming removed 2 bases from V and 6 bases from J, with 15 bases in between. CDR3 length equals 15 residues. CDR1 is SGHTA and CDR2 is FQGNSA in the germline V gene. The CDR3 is CASSLIERRQDTQYF. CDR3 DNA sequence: TGTGCCAGCAGCTTAATTGAGCGGAGACAGGATACGCAGTATTTT.

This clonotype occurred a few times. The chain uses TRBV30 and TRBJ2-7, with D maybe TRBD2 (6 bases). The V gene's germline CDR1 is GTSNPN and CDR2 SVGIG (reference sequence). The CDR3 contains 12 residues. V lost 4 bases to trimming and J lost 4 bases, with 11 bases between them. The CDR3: CAWTLRGYEQYF. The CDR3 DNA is TGTGCCTGGACCCTTCGGGGGTACGAGCAGTACTTC.

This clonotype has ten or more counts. The CDR3 is CASSVPRQGPTGELFF. CDR3 bases: TGTGCCAGCAGCGTCCCTAGACAGGGTCCCACCGGGGAGCTGTTTTTT. V gene TRBV9 combines with J gene TRBJ2-2, with TRBD1 identical over 7 bases. The CDR3 loop spans 16 amino acids. Germline CDR1 is SGDLS and CDR2 is YYNGEE. With V trimmed by 2 bases and J by 4 bases, 8 bases remained unmatched.

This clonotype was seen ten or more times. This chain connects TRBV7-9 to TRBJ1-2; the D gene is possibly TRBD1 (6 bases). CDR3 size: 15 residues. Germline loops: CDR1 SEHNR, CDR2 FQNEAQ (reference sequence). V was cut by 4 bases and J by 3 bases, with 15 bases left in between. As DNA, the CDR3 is TGTGCCAGCAGCTCATCCGGGACACCCGACTATGGCTACACCTTC. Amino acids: CASSSSGTPDYGYTF.

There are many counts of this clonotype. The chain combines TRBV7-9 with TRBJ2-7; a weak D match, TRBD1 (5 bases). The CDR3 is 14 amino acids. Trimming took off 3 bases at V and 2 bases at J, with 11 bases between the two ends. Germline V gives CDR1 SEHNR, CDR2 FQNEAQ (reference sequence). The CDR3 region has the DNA TGTGCCAGCAGCTTCCAGGCAGGGACCTACGAGCAGTACTTC. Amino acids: CASSFQAGTYEQYF.

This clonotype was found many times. In DNA form, the CDR3 reads TGCAGTGCCTCGAAACTAGGGAACTACGAGCAGTACTTC. Amino acids: CSASKLGNYEQYF. The rearrangement links TRBV20-1 to TRBJ2-7, with D possibly TRBD2 on 5 matching bases. This CDR3 is built from 13 residues. Trimming shortened V by 6 bases and J by 3 bases, and 15 bases separated the two germline ends. Germline-derived CDR1 and CDR2 are DFQATT and SNEGSKA (reference sequence).

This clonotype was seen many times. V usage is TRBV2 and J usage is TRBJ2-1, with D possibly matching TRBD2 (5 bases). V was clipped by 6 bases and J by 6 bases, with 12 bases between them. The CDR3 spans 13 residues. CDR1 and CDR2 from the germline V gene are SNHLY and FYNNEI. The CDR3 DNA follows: TGTGCCAGCAGACCGGACGGGATCAATGAGCAGTTCTTC. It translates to CASRPDGINEQFF.

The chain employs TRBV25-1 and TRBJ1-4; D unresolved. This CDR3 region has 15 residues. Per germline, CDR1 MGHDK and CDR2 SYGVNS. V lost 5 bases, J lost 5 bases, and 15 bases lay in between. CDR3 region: CASSSGQQPNEKLFF. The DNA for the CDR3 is TGTGCCAGCAGTTCCGGGCAGCAGCCCAATGAAAAACTGTTTTTT.

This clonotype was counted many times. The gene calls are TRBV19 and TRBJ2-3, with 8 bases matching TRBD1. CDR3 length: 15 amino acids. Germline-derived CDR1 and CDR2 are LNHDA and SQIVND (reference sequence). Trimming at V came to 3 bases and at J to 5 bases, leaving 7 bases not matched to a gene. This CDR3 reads CASSMQGARVDTQYF. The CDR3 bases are TGTGCCAGTAGTATGCAGGGGGCGCGAGTAGATACGCAGTATTTT.

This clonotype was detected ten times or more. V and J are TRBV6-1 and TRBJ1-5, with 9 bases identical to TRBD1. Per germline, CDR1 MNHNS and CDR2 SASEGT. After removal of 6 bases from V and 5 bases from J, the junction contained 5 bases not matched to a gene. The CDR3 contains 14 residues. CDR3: CASSPTGGHQPQHF. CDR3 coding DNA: TGTGCCAGCAGCCCCACAGGGGGCCATCAGCCCCAGCATTTT.

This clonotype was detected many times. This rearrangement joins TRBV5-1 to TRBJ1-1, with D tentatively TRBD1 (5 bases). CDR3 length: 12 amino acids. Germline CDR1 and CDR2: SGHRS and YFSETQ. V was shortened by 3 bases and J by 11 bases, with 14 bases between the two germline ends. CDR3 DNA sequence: TGCGCCAGCAGCTCCAGGAACAGGTCGGCTTTCTTT. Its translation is CASSSRNRSAFF.

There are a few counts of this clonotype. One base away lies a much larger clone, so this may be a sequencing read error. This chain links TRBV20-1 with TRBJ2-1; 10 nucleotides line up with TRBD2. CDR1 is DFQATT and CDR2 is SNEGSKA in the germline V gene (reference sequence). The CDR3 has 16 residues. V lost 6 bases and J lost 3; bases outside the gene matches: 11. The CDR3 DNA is TGCAGTGCCCCGAGGAGCGGGAGGGCCCACTACAATGAGCAGTTCTTC. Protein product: CSAPRSGRAHYNEQFF.

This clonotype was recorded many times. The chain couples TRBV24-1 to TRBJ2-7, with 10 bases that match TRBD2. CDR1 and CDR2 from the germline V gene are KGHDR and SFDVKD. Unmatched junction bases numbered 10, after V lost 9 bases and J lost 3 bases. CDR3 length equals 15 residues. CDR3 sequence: CATAPSSGSIYEQYF. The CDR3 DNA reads TGTGCCACCGCCCCATCTAGCGGGAGCATCTACGAGCAGTACTTC.

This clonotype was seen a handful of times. The CDR3 nucleotides are TGTGCCAGCAGCTCCTTAGCGGGAGGGCCCCACGAGCAGTACTTC. Its translation: CASSSLAGGPHEQYF. This rearrangement joins TRBV7-9 to TRBJ2-7; 11 positions agree with TRBD2. Germline CDR1 is SEHNR and CDR2 is FQNEAQ (reference sequence). The CDR3 covers 15 residues. The V and J ends lost 4 bases and 5 bases, in that order; junction bases with no gene match: 7.